One and the same sample provided the 21 T cell receptor beta chains below, sequenced in a study of CD8 T cells in ankylosing spondylitis. TCRdb recomputed calls from the 5' RACE reads with MiXCR, one row per CDR3 protein. The sample holds roughly 100,000 distinct CDR3 sequences, 8% to 10% seen once. Sequenced sample: blood, either unsorted or a sorted T cell fraction (not recorded which). The receptors stem from a male donor with ankylosing spondylitis or in good health (not recorded which).

This clonotype occurred many times. V and J are TRBV10-3 and TRBJ2-3, with 8 positions matching TRBD1. With 7 bases clipped from V and 0 bases from J, the junction kept 15 bases outside the gene matches. This CDR3 has 18 amino acids. Looked up from germline, CDR1 is ENHRY and CDR2 is SYGVKD. This CDR3 is CAIKGAGTGRPSTDTQYF. CDR3 DNA sequence: TGTGCCATCAAAGGGGCCGGGACAGGCCGCCCTAGCACAGATACGCAGTATTTT.

This clonotype occurred many times. V usage is TRBV10-3 and J usage is TRBJ2-5, with 9 bases lining up with TRBD1. This CDR3 spans 15 amino acids. Per germline, CDR1 ENHRY and CDR2 SYGVKD. V was clipped by 9 bases and J by 5 bases; unmatched bases: 13. CDR3 protein: CAMKPGQGLRETQYF. The CDR3, as DNA: TGTGCCATGAAACCGGGACAGGGTTTGAGGGAGACCCAGTACTTC.

V is TRBV6-5 and J is TRBJ2-5; 11 nucleotides line up with TRBD2. Germline V CDR1 and CDR2: MNHEY, SVGAGI. The CDR3 has 16 residues. With 4 bases clipped from V and 2 bases from J, the junction kept 6 bases outside the gene matches. In DNA form, the CDR3 reads TGTGCCAGCAGTTCCCCGGGACTAGCGGTGCAAGAGACCCAGTACTTC. Amino acids: CASSSPGLAVQETQYF.

At least ten counts were recorded for this clonotype. The chain couples TRBV9 to TRBJ2-6; D may be TRBD2 (6 bases). Germline V gene data show CDR1 as SGDLS and CDR2 as YYNGEE. The CDR3 is 20 residues long. Between the trimmed V and J ends, which lost 0 bases and 0 bases, there was a span of 19 bases. As DNA, the CDR3 is TGTGCCAGCAGCGTAGCCTTACACGGGAGCCCCATCTCTGGGGCCAACGTCCTGACTTTC. It is translated as CASSVALHGSPISGANVLTF.

The chain links TRBV13 to TRBJ1-4; no definite D call. This CDR3 contains 15 residues. The germline V gene encodes CDR1 PRHDT and CDR2 FYEKMQ (reference sequence). The germline V and J ends were trimmed by 4 bases and 5 bases, with 14 bases remaining between them. CDR3 DNA: TGTGCCAGCAGCTCCCGTGGTCAAATAAATGAAAAACTGTTTTTT. Residues: CASSSRGQINEKLFF.

This clonotype showed up many times. The rearrangement joins TRBV7-9 to TRBJ2-3, with D possibly being TRBD1 (6 bases). V was shortened by 5 bases and J by 5 bases, with 11 bases between the two germline ends. This CDR3 region has 13 residues. From germline, CDR1 is SEHNR and CDR2 FQNEAQ (reference sequence). The CDR3 DNA reads TGTGCCAGCAGCCCACAGGGAAAAGATACGCAGTATTTT. It codes for CASSPQGKDTQYF.

This clonotype was detected many times. The chain joins TRBV4-3 to TRBJ2-7; maybe TRBD1 (5 bases). The V gene lost 0 bases and the J gene lost 4 bases, with 13 bases spanning the gap. There are 15 residues in the CDR3. The germline V gene encodes CDR1 LGHNA and CDR2 YSLEER. The chain's CDR3 is CASSQEIREGYEQYF. The CDR3 nucleotides read TGCGCCAGCAGCCAAGAAATCAGGGAAGGGTACGAGCAGTACTTC.

Ten or more counts support this clonotype. The chain recombines TRBV29-1 with TRBJ2-3; 11 bases map to TRBD1. J was trimmed by 1 base and V by 6 bases; bases with no gene match: 12. CDR3 size: 17 residues. Germline CDR1 and CDR2: SQVTM and ANQGSEA. CDR3 amino acids: CSVTGTGGFSGTDTQYF. Here the CDR3 DNA reads TGCAGCGTAACCGGGACAGGGGGTTTCAGTGGCACAGATACGCAGTATTTT.

The chain carries TRBV7-2 and TRBJ2-1; TRBD1 might be the D (5 bases). The CDR3 consists of 13 residues. Germline loops: CDR1 SGHTA, CDR2 FQGNSA. Trimming stripped 4 bases from V and 10 bases from J, with 14 bases between. CDR3 protein: CASSWTRLGEQFF. The CDR3 DNA follows: TGTGCCAGCAGCTGGACACGTTTGGGGGAGCAGTTCTTC.

This clonotype was seen a handful of times. The chain recombines TRBV4-3 with TRBJ2-3; possibly TRBD1 for D (5 bases). The CDR3 covers 12 residues. V was pared by 1 base and J by 9 bases, with 8 bases between. Germline V gene lookup returns CDR1 LGHNA and CDR2 YSLEER. The CDR3 coding sequence is TGCGCCAGCAGCCAAGGACAGAGGACGCAGTATTTT. This gives the protein CASSQGQRTQYF.

Ten or more counts support this clonotype. The chain has TRBV27 and TRBJ2-1; D gene ambiguous. The length of the CDR3 is 13 residues. Trimming shortened V by 7 bases and J by 8 bases, and 15 bases separated the two germline ends. CDR1 and CDR2 from the germline V gene are MNHEY and SMNVEV (reference sequence). CDR3: CASISLGLHEQFF. Written as DNA, the CDR3 is TGTGCCAGCATCTCCCTCGGTCTCCATGAGCAGTTCTTC.

Ten or more counts support this clonotype. This sequence joins TRBV7-2 and TRBJ2-1; the D gene is possibly TRBD1 (5 bases). The V gene's germline CDR1 is SGHTA and CDR2 FQGNSA. The CDR3 runs 17 residues. Trimming took off 5 bases at V and 0 bases at J, with 17 bases between the two ends. CDR3 sequence (DNA): TGTGCCAGCAGCCCCCACTCAAGTGACAGCTCCTACAATGAGCAGTTCTTC. Its protein product is CASSPHSSDSSYNEQFF.

This chain links TRBV29-1 with TRBJ2-3; TRBD2 matches at 8 bases. The CDR3 runs to 14 residues. Germline V CDR1 and CDR2: SQVTM, ANQGSEA. After removal of 3 bases from V and 1 base from J, the junction contained 3 bases not matched to a gene. In nucleotides, the CDR3 is TGCAGCGTTGACCCCGGGAGGGGCACAGATACGCAGTATTTT. Translation: CSVDPGRGTDTQYF.

This clonotype appeared many times. In DNA, the CDR3 is TGCAGTGCTAGAGGCCAGGGACAGGGACGTTTGTTGAACACTGAAGCTTTCTTT. The encoded protein is CSARGQGQGRLLNTEAFF. V and J are TRBV20-1 and TRBJ1-1; TRBD1 matches at 9 bases. From germline, CDR1 is DFQATT and CDR2 SNEGSKA (reference sequence). This CDR3 contains 18 residues. Trimming at V came to 1 base and at J to 0 bases, leaving 12 bases not matched to a gene.

Ten or more counts support this clonotype. The gene calls are TRBV14 and TRBJ2-5; the D is unclear. Germline CDR1 is SGHDN and CDR2 is FVKESK. V shed 2 bases and J shed 2 bases, with 15 bases lying between them. The CDR3 runs to 16 residues. CDR3 residues: CASSQRILLPQETQYF. CDR3 DNA: TGTGCCAGCAGCCAACGAATCCTACTTCCACAAGAGACCCAGTACTTC.

This clonotype was seen at least ten times. This chain uses TRBV6-1 with TRBJ2-3, with D unclear. Trimming pared 2 bases from V and 2 bases from J, leaving 11 bases between. Germline CDR1 is MNHNS and CDR2 is SASEGT. CDR3 length equals 15 residues. DNA for the CDR3: TGTGCCAGCAGTGAAAGCCTAAGACCCACAGATACGCAGTATTTT. Protein sequence: CASSESLRPTDTQYF.

At least ten counts were recorded for this clonotype. The rearrangement uses TRBV12-3 or TRBV12-4 and TRBJ2-3; tentative D call: TRBD2 (6 bases). The V gene lost 3 bases and the J gene lost 4 bases, with 11 bases spanning the gap. The CDR3 runs to 14 residues. The CDR3 spells CASSFSGGSDTQYF. The CDR3, as DNA: TGTGCCAGCAGTTTCTCCGGGGGTTCAGATACGCAGTATTTT.

Many counts were recorded for this clonotype. The chain recombines TRBV5-1 with TRBJ1-1; D gene unclear. The CDR3 has 16 amino acids. Germline CDR1 SGHRS, CDR2 YFSETQ. Deletions cut 3 bases from V and 4 bases from J, with 19 bases between. CDR3: CASSSLGTGLGTEAFF. The CDR3 nucleotides are TGCGCCAGCAGCTCACTTGGAACCGGACTCGGCACTGAAGCTTTCTTT.

At least ten counts were recorded for this clonotype. The V gene is TRBV4-2, the J gene TRBJ1-4; the D is unclear. The CDR3 spans 15 residues. CDR1 and CDR2 from the germline V gene are LGHNA and YNFKEQ. Trimming stripped 4 bases from V and 5 bases from J, with 14 bases between. As DNA, the CDR3 is TGTGCCAGCAGCCCCCAGCAGGATGGGAATGAAAAACTGTTTTTT. Amino acids: CASSPQQDGNEKLFF.

Details on this clonotype: With a much larger clone just one base away, this may be a read error. J is TRBJ1-1 and V is TRBV15, with unresolved D. V was cut by 5 bases and J by 0 bases, with 13 bases left in between. This CDR3 is 15 amino acids long. CDR1 LNHNV and CDR2 YYDKDF come from the germline V gene (reference sequence). In DNA, the CDR3 is TGTGCCACCAGCTCCATGGTGGGGATGAACACTGAAGCTTTCTTT. It translates to CATSSMVGMNTEAFF.

A few counts support this clonotype. The chain couples TRBV24-1 to TRBJ2-2; D remains ambiguous. This CDR3 is 14 amino acids long. CDR1 is KGHDR, CDR2 SFDVKD, per germline. V was clipped by 3 bases and J by 6 bases, with 10 bases between them. CDR3 sequence (DNA): TGTGCCACCAGTGATGCGCTAAAGCCCGGGGAGCTGTTTTTT. Translated: CATSDALKPGELFF.